The rows below give T cell receptor beta chains drawn from one sample of a study of memory CD4+ T cells and cytomegalovirus serostatus. Here immunoSEQ multiplex PCR was the method, and the copy in TCRdb shows in-frame clones only, minus some. The data hold about 27,000 clones, with over 70% observed a single time. Sequencing input: memory CD4+ T cells from blood. The receptors originated from an adult in good health and CMV-seronegative. The CDR3 runs from the conserved cysteine through the conserved F or W. Each record gives: V gene, D gene, clone size, J gene, CDR3 DNA, CDR3 protein. The D gene is left open where the match is weak. Some rows mark clone size as missing; the rest say once, few, many or name a class of expanded clone.

>TRBV7-2|NA|few|TRBJ1-6
TGTGCCAGCAGCTTTCAGACGGGGCGCCGAAATTCACCCCTCCACTTT
CASSFQTGRRNSPLHF
>TRBV6-1|TRBD1|NA|TRBJ1-4
TGTGCCAGCAGTGGGGCAGGGGGCTTACGAGAAAAACTGTTTTTT
CASSGAGGLREKLFF
>TRBV19|NA|NA|TRBJ1-2
TGTGCCAGTAGGGTACAGGGCTCTAACTATGGCTACACCTTC
CASRVQGSNYGYTF
>TRBV2|TRBD2|NA|TRBJ2-5
TGTGCCACCCCTGACTCCGGGACTAGCGGAAAAGAGACCCAGTACTTC
CATPDSGTSGKETQYF
>TRBV9|NA|NA|TRBJ2-1
TGTGCCAGCAGCACCCGACAGGCTAACAATGAGCAGTTCTTC
CASSTRQANNEQFF
>TRBV25-1|NA|NA|TRBJ2-5
TGTGCCAGCAGTCTGAGGGAGACCCAGTACTTC
CASSLRETQYF
>TRBV5-1|NA|NA|TRBJ2-6
TGCGCCAGCAGCCCGACAGGATCTGGGGCCAACGTCCTGACTTTC
CASSPTGSGANVLTF
>TRBV2|NA|NA|TRBJ1-1
TGTGCCAGCAGCCCCCGACTGACCGGCTTGAACACTGAAGCTTTCTTT
CASSPRLTGLNTEAFF
>TRBV7-8|NA|NA|TRBJ2-1
TGTGCCAGCAGCTTATCAAGGACCATTAGCCACAATGAGCAGTTCTTC
CASSLSRTISHNEQFF
>TRBV5-4|NA|NA|TRBJ1-4
TGTGCCAGCAGCATTCAGGGCGCAACTAATGAAAAACTGTTTTTT
CASSIQGATNEKLFF
>TRBV7-9|NA|NA|TRBJ2-7
TGTGCCAGCAGCTCGGACACGAGATACGAGCAGTACTTC
CASSSDTRYEQYF
>TRBV6-1|NA|NA|TRBJ2-7
TGTGCCAGCAGTGAAAACGAACGAAACGAGCAGTACTTC
CASSENERNEQYF
>TRBV2|NA|once|TRBJ2-5
TGTGCCAGCAGTGGACGCGGAAATCGCGACCAAGAGACCCAGTACTTC
CASSGRGNRDQETQYF
>TRBV28|TRBD2|NA|TRBJ2-3
TGTGCCAGCAATCCCTTACCGGGACTAGCGGGAGATAGGTCTAGCACAGATACGCAGTATTTT
CASNPLPGLAGDRSSTDTQYF
>TRBV27|NA|few|TRBJ1-2
TGTGCCAGCAAAGGACGGGGGAGCTACTATGGCTACACCTTC
CASKGRGSYYGYTF
>TRBV5-4|TRBD1|NA|TRBJ2-2
TGTGCCAGCAGCTTGGCTGGACAGGGGGCAGTAACCGGGGAGCTGTTTTTT
CASSLAGQGAVTGELFF
>TRBV7-2|NA|NA|TRBJ1-5
TGTGCCAGCAGCTTAGCTAATGCAGGGGTACGTCAGCCCCAGCATTTT
CASSLANAGVRQPQHF
>TRBV14|NA|NA|TRBJ2-7
TGTGCCAGCAGCCAATTTTCGAGGGTTAAGTCTTACGAGCAGTACTTC
CASSQFSRVKSYEQYF
>TRBV28|NA|NA|TRBJ1-2
TGTGCCAGCAGTTTGGCGCGCTATGGCTACACCTTC
CASSLARYGYTF
>TRBV5-1|TRBD1|NA|TRBJ1-4
TGCGCCAGCAGGCTCTTGGGACAGGGAGGAGAAAAACTGTTTTTT
CASRLLGQGGEKLFF
>TRBV6-1|TRBD1|NA|TRBJ1-2
TGTGCCAGCACCCCCCCCGGACAGGGCGATGGCTACACCTTC
CASTPPGQGDGYTF
>TRBV19|NA|few|TRBJ1-5
TGTGCCAGTAGTGTCACAGGAGACAATCAGCCCCAGCATTTT
CASSVTGDNQPQHF
>TRBV4-3|TRBD2|NA|TRBJ2-2
TGCGCCAGCAGCCAAGATGCTAGCGGTTCGAACACCGGGGAGCTGCTTTTT
CASSQDASGSNTGELLF
>TRBV5-1|NA|few|TRBJ1-1
TGCGCCAGCAGCCCTCTGGGTAACAAACTGAACACTGAAGCTTTCTTT
CASSPLGNKLNTEAFF
>TRBV5-5|TRBD1|once|TRBJ1-1
TGTGCCAGCAGCTCTCCGGACAGGGGGAAAAAGCTCACTGAAGCTTTCTTT
CASSSPDRGKKLTEAFF
>TRBV5-8|TRBD1|NA|TRBJ1-1
TGTGCCAGCTCTTACAGGGGTAACACTGAAGCTTTCTTT
CASSYRGNTEAFF